One sample yielded the 27 T cell receptor beta chains listed below, sequenced in a study of T cells in localized non-small cell lung cancer. The data were produced by immunoSEQ multiplex PCR, yet TCRdb's version contains in-frame clones alone and is incomplete. The sample has approximately 30,000 clones, under 95% seen once; the top ten hold 12%. Material: peripheral blood mononuclear cells, obtained before any cancer treatment. The receptors derive from a female donor over 55 with stage II lung adenocarcinoma.

The chain recombines TRBV30 with TRBJ2-1, with a weak D call TRBD2 (5 bases). From germline, CDR1 is GTSNPN and CDR2 SVGIG (reference sequence). The germline V and J ends were trimmed by 0 bases and 3 bases, with 12 bases remaining between them. The CDR3 length is 15 residues. The CDR3 sequence is CAWSVLGIYYNEQFF. For the CDR3, the DNA is TGTGCCTGGAGTGTACTAGGAATCTACTACAATGAGCAGTTCTTC.

The chain uses TRBV7-2 and TRBJ1-3; TRBD1 matches at 7 bases. The CDR3 sequence is 19 residues long. The V segment lost 5 bases and the J segment 0 bases; nucleotides outside the gene matches: 16. The germline CDR1 and CDR2 sequences are SGHTA and FQGNSA. The CDR3 region has the DNA TGTGCCAGCAGCCCCCGGACCGTCACAGGGGCCTTCTCTGGAAACACCATATATTTT. This encodes CASSPRTVTGAFSGNTIYF.

For the CDR3, the DNA is TGTGCCAGCAGCCAAGACCAAGGTGGAGCGGGGGGGCCTCGGGAGCAGTTCTTC. It yields the protein CASSQDQGGAGGPREQFF. The chain carries TRBV4-2 and TRBJ2-1, with 10 bases matching TRBD2. The CDR3 spans 18 residues. Trimming removed 0 bases from V and 10 bases from J; junction bases left unmatched: 15. Germline CDR1 and CDR2: LGHNA and YNFKEQ.

This chain joins TRBV5-6 and TRBJ2-1; D gene ambiguous. Germline assignment: CDR1 SGHDT and CDR2 YYEEEE. The germline V and J ends were trimmed by 2 bases and 1 base, with 7 bases remaining between them. The CDR3 totals 14 residues. The CDR3 DNA sequence: TGTGCCAGCAGCTTCGGCAGATCCTACAATGAGCAGTTCTTC. Protein product: CASSFGRSYNEQFF.

This sequence joins TRBV7-2 and TRBJ2-5, with a possible D match to TRBD1 (5 bases). CDR1 and CDR2 (germline): SGHTA, FQGNSA. Trimming shortened V by 2 bases and J by 4 bases, and 8 bases separated the two germline ends. The CDR3 length is 13 residues. This CDR3 is CASSLNRRETQYF. CDR3 nucleotide sequence: TGTGCCAGCAGCTTAAACAGGCGAGAGACCCAGTACTTC.

The chain joins TRBV4-3 to TRBJ2-3; 9 nucleotides agree with TRBD2. This CDR3 is built from 17 residues. V was clipped by 1 base and J by 1 base; unmatched bases: 6. Germline values: CDR1 LGHNA, CDR2 YSLEER. The CDR3 loop reads CASSQGGGGRGTDTQYF. For the CDR3, the DNA is TGCGCCAGCAGCCAAGGAGGGGGCGGGAGGGGCACAGATACGCAGTATTTT.

The chain uses TRBV4-2 and TRBJ2-5, with 8 nucleotides matching TRBD2. The CDR3 length is 17 residues. In germline, CDR1 is LGHNA, CDR2 YNFKEQ. V shed 1 base and J 0 bases; nucleotides not matched to a gene: 7. CDR3 protein: CASSQVGGGTYQETQYF. The DNA for the CDR3 is TGTGCCAGCAGCCAAGTAGGCGGGGGGACCTACCAAGAGACCCAGTACTTC.

The gene calls are TRBV5-1 and TRBJ1-1; tentatively, D is TRBD1 (6 bases). The V end was cut by 7 bases, the J end by 3 bases, with 16 bases between. Germline V gene lookup returns CDR1 SGHRS and CDR2 YFSETQ. The CDR3 is made up of 14 amino acids. This CDR3 reads CASSRDTGDTEAFF. Here the CDR3 DNA reads TGCGCCAGCTCCCGGGACACCGGAGACACTGAAGCTTTCTTT.

The chain employs TRBV28 and TRBJ2-3; 7 bases agree with TRBD2. Germline loops: CDR1 MDHEN, CDR2 SYDVKM. V lost 5 bases and J lost 3; bases outside the gene matches: 8. The CDR3 covers 15 residues. The CDR3 coding sequence is TGTGCCAGCAGTCGTAGGGGTAGCGGGACAGATACGCAGTATTTT. Protein: CASSRRGSGTDTQYF.

The DNA for the CDR3 is TGTGCCAGCACCCACAGCGGGGCGTTAGATACGCAGTATTTT. Its protein product is CASTHSGALDTQYF. This chain connects TRBV7-2 to TRBJ2-3; 7 bases line up with TRBD2. The CDR3 has 14 residues. CDR1 and CDR2 (germline): SGHTA, FQGNSA. V lost 7 bases, J lost 5 bases, and 9 bases stayed unmatched.

The gene calls are TRBV21-1 and TRBJ1-3. TRBV21-1 is flagged as a pseudogene. The CDR3 has 13 amino acids. CDR3 coding DNA: TGTGCCAGCAGCAAAGGCCTCGGAAACACCATATATTTT. It is translated as CASSKGLGNTIYF.

The CDR3 sequence: CASSEFGEGPNTGELFF. Here the CDR3 DNA reads TGTGCCAGCAGTGAATTTGGGGAGGGGCCTAACACCGGGGAGCTGTTTTTT. This chain uses TRBV5-6 with TRBJ2-2, with 7 bases matching TRBD2. V was pared by 5 bases and J by 2 bases, with 12 bases of the junction left unmatched. The V gene's germline CDR1 is SGHDT and CDR2 YYEEEE. This CDR3 has 17 residues. The complete variable domain, with remaining parts taken from reference TRBV5-6 and TRBJ2-2, reads DAGVTQSPTHLIKTRGQQVTLRCSPKSGHDTVSWYQQALGQGPQFIFQYYEEEERQRGNFPDRFSGHQFPNYSSELNVNALLLGDSALYLCASSEFGEGPNTGELFFGEGSRLTVL.

The chain combines TRBV6-1 with TRBJ2-5, with no clear D. V lost 5 bases to trimming and J lost 4 bases, with 8 bases between them. CDR1 is MNHNS, CDR2 SASEGT, per germline. The CDR3 spans 12 residues. CDR3 protein: CASSLETETQYF. Written as DNA, the CDR3 is TGTGCCAGCAGTCTGGAGACAGAGACCCAGTACTTC.

The CDR3 region is CASSRGVGGANTGELFF. The CDR3 DNA reads as TGTGCCAGCAGCCGCGGTGTAGGGGGTGCGAACACCGGGGAGCTGTTTTTT. V usage is TRBV7-9 and J usage is TRBJ2-2; D perhaps matches TRBD1 (6 bases). Deletions cut 5 bases from V and 0 bases from J, with 16 bases between. The CDR3 runs to 17 residues. The germline V gene encodes CDR1 SEHNR and CDR2 FQNEAQ (reference sequence).

The gene calls are TRBV4-3 and TRBJ1-2, with unresolved D. The length of the CDR3 is 14 residues. Trimming pared 1 base from V and 8 bases from J, leaving 14 bases between. The germline V gene has CDR1 LGHNA and CDR2 YSLEER. The CDR3 region is CASSQVLAGRGYTF. CDR3 coding DNA: TGCGCCAGCAGCCAAGTCTTGGCCGGAAGGGGCTACACCTTC.

V gene TRBV11-1 combines with J gene TRBJ2-3; 8 bases are shared with TRBD2. The V gene's germline CDR1 is SGHAT and CDR2 FQDESV (reference sequence). CDR3 length: 17 residues. After removal of 4 bases from V and 2 bases from J, the junction contained 11 bases not matched to a gene. The CDR3 DNA reads as TGTGCCAGCAGCTGGGGCCCCCAGCGGGGGTCCACAGATACGCAGTATTTT. It translates to CASSWGPQRGSTDTQYF.

V is TRBV5-5 and J is TRBJ2-2; 10 nucleotides align to TRBD1. The CDR3 sequence is 15 residues long. V lost 2 bases to trimming and J lost 6 bases; unmatched junction nucleotides: 4. CDR1 is SGHKS, CDR2 YYEKEE, per germline (reference sequence). This CDR3 is CASSFAGTGAGELFF. DNA of the CDR3: TGTGCCAGCAGCTTCGCCGGGACAGGGGCCGGGGAGCTGTTTTTT.

On this clone: The junction departs from the called germline gene at one end, perhaps through a read error. V usage is TRBV4-1 and J usage is TRBJ1-3, with D hard to call. CDR1 and CDR2 (germline): MGHRA, YSYEKL. The CDR3 is 15 residues long. This chain's CDR3 is CASSQDRSSENTIYF. In nucleotides, the CDR3 is TGCGCCAGCAGCCAAGATCGCAGCTCTGAAAACACCATATATTTT.

This clone was observed once. The chain couples TRBV4-3 to TRBJ1-3, with D possibly matching TRBD1 (6 bases). V gave up 3 bases and J gave up 4 bases, with 13 bases separating them. This CDR3 has 15 residues. CDR1 is LGHNA and CDR2 is YSLEER in the germline V gene. CDR3 DNA sequence: TGCGCCAGCAGCCACACTGGGGGGGCAGGAAACACCATATATTTT. Protein product: CASSHTGGAGNTIYF.

In its sample, this clone was seen once. This sequence joins TRBV7-3 and TRBJ2-3; D ambiguous. CDR3 size: 15 residues. V dropped 5 bases and J dropped 2 bases, with 14 bases sitting between them. Germline V lookup: CDR1 SGHTA, CDR2 FQGTGA. The CDR3 DNA reads TGTGCCAGCAGCCTTGACGGAGAAATCACAGATACGCAGTATTTT. Its translation is CASSLDGEITDTQYF.

The chain recombines TRBV30 with TRBJ1-2; D gene ambiguous. This CDR3 is built from 12 residues. V lost 2 bases to trimming and J lost 6 bases, with 10 bases between them. Germline assignment: CDR1 GTSNPN and CDR2 SVGIG (reference sequence). In nucleotides, the CDR3 is TGTGCCTGGAGTCCAGCACGAAATGGCTACACCTTC. Protein product: CAWSPARNGYTF.

This clone came up once. V usage is TRBV7-6 and J usage is TRBJ1-1; perhaps TRBD1 as D (5 bases). Germline loops: CDR1 SGHVS, CDR2 FNYEAQ. This CDR3 spans 17 amino acids. Trimming shortened V by 4 bases and J by 0 bases, and 18 bases separated the two germline ends. The CDR3 protein is CASSSTPTPRVNTEAFF. For the CDR3, the DNA is TGTGCCAGCAGCTCAACTCCGACGCCCAGGGTGAACACTGAAGCTTTCTTT.

The chain couples TRBV9 to TRBJ1-1; possible D gene TRBD1, 5 bases. CDR3 length equals 15 residues. Germline V lookup: CDR1 SGDLS, CDR2 YYNGEE. V lost 5 bases to trimming and J lost 11 bases, with 25 bases between them. CDR3 sequence (DNA): TGTGCCAGCAGGATGCAGGGATCGGTAGGGGCCGGGGCTTTCTTT. This translates into CASRMQGSVGAGAFF.

The rearrangement uses TRBV9 and TRBJ2-3; 7 nucleotides match TRBD2. V shed 7 bases, J shed 0 bases, and the junction held 5 bases outside the gene matches. The CDR3 loop spans 14 amino acids. The V gene's germline CDR1 is SGDLS and CDR2 YYNGEE. The CDR3 loop reads CASGLAASTDTQYF. The DNA of the CDR3 is TGTGCCAGCGGGCTAGCGGCTAGCACAGATACGCAGTATTTT.

The J gene is TRBJ2-7, the V gene TRBV5-8; 9 positions agree with TRBD2. From germline, CDR1 is SGHTS and CDR2 YDEGEE. The ends lost 4 bases at V and 3 bases at J; junction bases unmatched: 17. This CDR3 is built from 18 residues. The CDR3 spells CASSPLGLAGLSLYEQYF. In DNA, the CDR3 is TGTGCCAGCAGCCCCCTGGGGCTAGCGGGATTAAGTCTCTACGAGCAGTACTTC.

The chain uses TRBV18 and TRBJ1-3; D unresolved. This CDR3 spans 20 amino acids. Germline V gene data show CDR1 as KGHSH and CDR2 as LQKENI. V was cut by 6 bases and J by 4 bases, with 31 bases left in between. CDR3 residues: CASSATLSAAKASLGNTIYF. In DNA, the CDR3 is TGTGCCAGCTCCGCGACACTCAGTGCCGCCAAAGCTTCACTGGGAAACACCATATATTTT. Filled out from reference TRBV18 and TRBJ1-3, the complete variable domain reads NAGVMQNPRHLVRRRGQEARLRCSPMKGHSHVYWYRQLPEEGLKFMVYLQKENIIDESGMPKERFSAEFPKEGPSILRIQQVVRGDSAAYFCASSATLSAAKASLGNTIYFGEGSWLTVV.

The chain uses TRBV28 and TRBJ2-7, with unresolved D. This CDR3 has 14 amino acids. CDR1 and CDR2 (germline): MDHEN, SYDVKM. Trimming removed 3 bases from V and 1 base from J, with 10 bases in between. The CDR3 DNA follows: TGTGCCAGCAGTTTGATAGGGTTTTCCTACGAGCAGTACTTC. Amino acids: CASSLIGFSYEQYF.